These 9 T cell receptor beta chains originate from one sample sequenced in a study of blood T cell repertoires in COVID-19. Measured with immunoSEQ multiplex PCR; TCRdb has only the in-frame clones, and not every one. The sample carries approximately 46,000 clones, roughly 83% recorded once. Specimen: peripheral blood. The source is a human donor in a cohort sampled during active COVID-19.

The chain recombines TRBV19 with TRBJ2-1, with D possibly matching TRBD1 (5 bases). The CDR3 is 16 amino acids. V shed 5 bases and J shed 0 bases, with 14 bases lying between them. Per the germline V gene, CDR1 is LNHDA and CDR2 is SQIVND (reference sequence). The CDR3 DNA reads as TGTGCCAGTAGTCTTTCCCACAGGAGCTCCTACAATGAGCAGTTCTTC. This gives the protein CASSLSHRSSYNEQFF.

The chain couples TRBV24-1 to TRBJ2-7; perhaps TRBD2 as D (6 bases). Trimming shortened V by 5 bases and J by 3 bases, and 19 bases separated the two germline ends. The CDR3 contains 16 residues. Germline V CDR1 and CDR2: KGHDR, SFDVKD. CDR3: CATSVVIPRRDYEQYF. The CDR3 nucleotides are TGTGCCACCAGTGTGGTCATCCCCAGGAGGGACTACGAGCAGTACTTC.

The chain couples TRBV7-9 to TRBJ1-1, with TRBD1 identical over 10 bases. V lost 0 bases to trimming and J lost 3 bases; unmatched junction nucleotides: 1. The CDR3 runs 15 residues. Germline-derived CDR1 and CDR2 are SEHNR and FQNEAQ (reference sequence). Here the CDR3 reads CASSLADRGYTEAFF. The CDR3, as DNA: TGTGCCAGCAGCTTAGCGGACAGGGGGTACACTGAAGCTTTCTTT.

The chain joins TRBV10-3 to TRBJ2-5, with TRBD1 as a possible D gene (6 bases). Trimming took 4 bases from V and 4 from J, leaving 7 bases between them. This CDR3 region has 12 residues. CDR1 ENHRY and CDR2 SYGVKD come from the germline V gene. CDR3 protein: CAISGGRETQYF. The CDR3 DNA is TGTGCCATCAGTGGGGGGCGAGAGACCCAGTACTTC.

The chain carries TRBV7-8 and TRBJ2-3; TRBD2 agrees at 7 bases. This CDR3 contains 14 residues. V shed 3 bases and J 5 bases; nucleotides not matched to a gene: 5. Germline V CDR1 and CDR2: SGHVS, FQNEAQ. The CDR3 DNA is TGTGCCAGCAGCTTTTCTGGCGGGAGAGATACGCAGTATTTT. This translates into CASSFSGGRDTQYF.

The chain joins TRBV30 to TRBJ1-1; 7 bases are a match to TRBD1. V was clipped by 4 bases and J by 0 bases; unmatched bases: 2. Germline values: CDR1 GTSNPN, CDR2 SVGIG (reference sequence). CDR3 length equals 13 residues. The CDR3 protein is CAWTGQMNTEAFF. As DNA, the CDR3 is TGTGCCTGGACGGGACAGATGAACACTGAAGCTTTCTTT.

The chain carries TRBV5-6 and TRBJ2-7; 11 nucleotides align to TRBD1. The germline gives CDR1 SGHDT, CDR2 YYEEEE. The trim removed 3 bases at V and 5 bases at J, leaving 7 bases unmatched. The CDR3 has 15 amino acids. CDR3 sequence (DNA): TGTGCCAGCAGCTCACTTAGGACAGGGGGCCACGAGCAGTACTTC. Translation: CASSSLRTGGHEQYF.

The rearrangement joins TRBV19 to TRBJ2-1, with TRBD2 matching 13 bases. Losses at the gene ends were 3 bases for V and 4 bases for J; bases not matched to a gene: 3. Germline loops: CDR1 LNHDA, CDR2 SQIVND (reference sequence). The CDR3 consists of 16 residues. The CDR3 DNA sequence: TGTGCCAGTAGTATTTTGGGACTAGCGGGGTACAATGAGCAGTTCTTC. Encoded protein: CASSILGLAGYNEQFF.

This sequence joins TRBV3-1 (or the pseudogene TRBV3-2) and TRBJ1-5, with D perhaps TRBD1 (6 bases). In germline, CDR1 is LGHDT, CDR2 YNNKEL (reference sequence). The CDR3 runs 15 residues. V was shortened by 0 bases and J by 3 bases, with 9 bases between the two germline ends. CDR3 sequence (DNA): TGTGCCAGCAGCCAAGATACAGGGCCCAATCAGCCCCAGCATTTT. Its protein is CASSQDTGPNQPQHF.